This TCR beta chain was sequenced during a study of blood T cell repertoires in COVID-19. Per germline, CDR1 MGHDK and CDR2 SYGVNS. Trimming removed 3 bases from V and 3 bases from J; junction bases left unmatched: 4. The CDR3 length is 14 residues. In the authors' methods: Amplified reference gene primers provided the basis for estimating nucleated cell counts. Some clones are missing from TCRdb's copy, which holds only in-frame ones; the method was immunoSEQ multiplex PCR. V, J and clone size are taken as reported in that table, and D and trimming were inferred from the DNA itself. This sample carries around 200,000 clones, approximately 90% of them seen once, and the ten largest clones take over 1%.

Sequencing used PBMCs or T cells enriched from blood (not recorded which). The source of this sequence is a man aged 30 to 39 who had recovered from COVID-19. The chain couples TRBV25-1 to TRBJ2-7; 8 bases are a match to TRBD2. CDR3 protein: CASSDERENYEQYF. The CDR3 bases are TGTGCCAGCAGTGATGAGCGGGAGAACTACGAGCAGTACTTC.